The clone carrying this TCR beta chain was counted ten times or more. Germline V lookup: CDR1 SNHLY, CDR2 FYNNEI. The CDR3 is 15 residues long. V lost 6 bases, J lost 0 bases, and 14 bases lay in between. The source of the sample is a study of T cells in Graves' hyperthyroidism and ophthalmopathy. There were TCR beta CDR3 regions amplified from RNA transcripts. TCR CDR3 regions were first amplified by RT-PCR with HTBI primers. In TCRdb, the multiplex PCR reads were re-called with MiXCR into one record per CDR3 protein. The sample contains hundreds of thousands of distinct CDR3 sequences, approximately 14% of which appear only once.

The V and J genes are TRBV2 and TRBJ1-1; D is undetermined. The sequencing sample was made of blood. This sequence was found in a woman aged 40 to 50 with Graves' ophthalmopathy. The CDR3 DNA sequence: TGTGCCAGCAGCCTCAGAAGGCTTCTGAACACTGAAGCTTTCTTT. It specifies CASSLRRLLNTEAFF.